This T cell receptor beta chain appears in the sequencing data of a study of patients and donors after allogeneic stem cell transplantation. V was shortened by 1 base and J by 4 bases, with 17 bases between the two germline ends. The germline gives CDR1 DFQATT, CDR2 SNEGSKA (reference sequence). CDR3 length: 16 amino acids. This clonotype was detected only once. TCRdb itself ran the RT-PCR reads through MiXCR, one entry per CDR3 protein. This sample has about 160,000 distinct CDR3 sequences, with roughly 35% found just once. Sequenced material: blood, either unsorted or a sorted T cell fraction (not recorded which). The chain has TRBV20-1 and TRBJ2-1; D is ambiguous. This receptor was taken from a human donor who was either an allogeneic HSCT recipient or a stem cell or donor lymphocyte infusion donor (not recorded which). It is not recorded whose cells these are; they may come from a transplant donor. The CDR3 here is CSARVSGRVMYNEQFF. DNA of the CDR3: TGCAGTGCTAGAGTATCAGGCCGCGTAATGTACAATGAGCAGTTCTTC.